These 31 T cell receptor beta chains came from one sample sequenced in a study of regulatory T cells in long-lasting Graves disease. CDR3 regions were amplified by Arm-PCR using iRepertoire HTBI primers to build TCR beta libraries. TCRdb fed the multiplex PCR reads into MiXCR, producing one record per CDR3 protein. There are hundreds of thousands of distinct CDR3 sequences in the sample; about 12% occur only once, and around 10% lies in the top ten. The time point is: newly diagnosed GD, antithyroid drugs for less than 3 months. The authors made the TCR library using RNA they extracted from PBMCs. This sample was also put to use in a study of T cells in Graves' hyperthyroidism and ophthalmopathy.

The material sequenced was peripheral blood mononuclear cells (PBMCs), taken at new diagnosis, from a patient treated with antithyroid drugs. The receptors were gathered from a woman in her twenties or thirties with Graves disease.

Many counts were recorded for this clonotype. The gene calls are TRBV24-1 and TRBJ2-3; D is uncertain. Germline V lookup: CDR1 KGHDR, CDR2 SFDVKD. V was cut by 6 bases and J by 4 bases, with 4 bases left in between. The length of the CDR3 is 11 residues. The CDR3 sequence is CATSRADTQYF. The DNA of the CDR3 is TGTGCCACCAGTCGAGCAGATACGCAGTATTTT.

Many counts were recorded for this clonotype. The genes are TRBV29-1 and TRBJ1-3, with D uncertain. Germline-derived CDR1 and CDR2 are SQVTM and ANQGSEA. This CDR3 contains 12 residues. With 0 bases removed from V and 7 bases from J, the gap between germline ends came to 7 bases. CDR3 in DNA: TGCAGCGTTGAAGATGCAGGTAACACCATATATTTT. Protein: CSVEDAGNTIYF.

This chain connects TRBV9 to TRBJ2-3, with 8 positions matching TRBD1. J lost 6 bases, V lost 1 base, and 7 bases had no gene match. The CDR3 extends over 15 amino acids. Germline CDR1 SGDLS, CDR2 YYNGEE. CDR3 amino acids: CASSVFRGREDTQYF. The CDR3, as DNA: TGTGCCAGCAGCGTATTCAGGGGGCGAGAGGATACGCAGTATTTT.

This clonotype has at least ten counts. This chain connects TRBV2 to TRBJ1-5; D unclear. Germline V gene sequence: CDR1 SNHLY, CDR2 FYNNEI. Trimming pared 3 bases from V and 2 bases from J, leaving 5 bases between. The CDR3 has 13 residues. The CDR3 protein is CASSDEGNQPQHF. The CDR3, as DNA: TGTGCCAGCAGTGACGAGGGCAATCAGCCCCAGCATTTT.

This clonotype was recorded many times. The chain is built from TRBV11-2 and TRBJ2-3; 11 bases map to TRBD2. V lost 4 bases to trimming and J lost 0 bases; unmatched junction nucleotides: 0. Germline CDR1 SGHAT, CDR2 FQNNGV. This CDR3 is built from 15 residues. CDR3: CASSWTSGSTDTQYF. CDR3 DNA sequence: TGTGCCAGCAGCTGGACTAGCGGGAGCACAGATACGCAGTATTTT.

This sequence joins TRBV20-1 and TRBJ1-3; D remains unclear. The CDR3 runs 15 residues. Looked up from germline, CDR1 is DFQATT and CDR2 is SNEGSKA (reference sequence). V was trimmed by 3 bases and J by 0 bases, leaving 12 bases between them. The CDR3 sequence: CSASPTAFSGNTIYF. The CDR3, as DNA: TGCAGTGCTAGTCCGACTGCGTTCTCTGGAAACACCATATATTTT.

The sample holds a few counts of this clonotype. V usage is TRBV5-5 and J usage is TRBJ2-1; 8 nucleotides align to TRBD2. CDR3 length: 13 amino acids. V dropped 6 bases and J dropped 6; count of bases not matched to a gene: 5. The germline V gene has CDR1 SGHKS and CDR2 YYEKEE (reference sequence). CDR3 loop: CASNPLAVNEQFF. In DNA form, the CDR3 reads TGTGCCAGCAACCCACTAGCGGTCAATGAGCAGTTCTTC.

In this sample, this clonotype turned up many times. The CDR3, as DNA: TGTGCCAGCATGAATGGGAATCAGCCCCAGCATTTT. As protein: CASMNGNQPQHF. V gene TRBV28 combines with J gene TRBJ1-5; D call uncertain. The CDR3 consists of 12 residues. The germline V gene encodes CDR1 MDHEN and CDR2 SYDVKM. V gave up 7 bases and J gave up 4 bases, with 8 bases separating them.

The chain joins TRBV9 to TRBJ2-3; D possibly uses TRBD1 or TRBD2 (5 bases each). Trimming took off 2 bases at V and 4 bases at J, with 14 bases between the two ends. Germline values: CDR1 SGDLS, CDR2 YYNGEE. The CDR3 contains 15 residues. DNA of the CDR3: TGTGCCAGCAGCGTTCTCTCCTTGGGGGCAGATACGCAGTATTTT. Encoded protein: CASSVLSLGADTQYF.

There are many counts of this clonotype. The chain carries TRBV5-1 and TRBJ2-7; maybe TRBD2 (5 bases). Germline V CDR1 and CDR2: SGHRS, YFSETQ. The CDR3 extends over 15 amino acids. V lost 3 bases and J 3 bases, leaving 16 bases between the germline ends. CDR3 region: CASSSKVGIGYEQYF. DNA of the CDR3: TGCGCCAGCAGCTCCAAGGTCGGGATTGGCTACGAGCAGTACTTC. Full variable domain (outside the CDR3, taken from reference TRBV5-1 and TRBJ2-7): KAGVTQTPRYLIKTRGQQVTLSCSPISGHRSVSWYQQTPGQGLQFLFEYFSETQRNKGNFPGRFSGRQFSNSRSEMNVSTLELGDSALYLCASSSKVGIGYEQYFGPGTRLTVT.

This clonotype occurred a few times. The rearrangement joins TRBV7-2 to TRBJ1-2; D is possibly TRBD1 (5 bases). The CDR3 sequence is 15 residues long. Per the germline V gene, CDR1 is SGHTA and CDR2 is FQGNSA. The V end was cut by 1 base, the J end by 3 bases, with 12 bases between. The DNA for the CDR3 is TGTGCCAGCAGCTTAGTTCGGCAGGGCCACTATGGCTACACCTTC. Translating gives CASSLVRQGHYGYTF.

Ten or more counts support this clonotype. The rearrangement joins TRBV28 to TRBJ1-1, with D possibly being TRBD1 (5 bases). The V end was cut by 3 bases, the J end by 6 bases, with 11 bases between. CDR1 and CDR2 (germline): MDHEN, SYDVKM. The CDR3 consists of 13 residues. CDR3 amino acids: CASSFVGEPEAFF. DNA of the CDR3: TGTGCCAGCAGTTTCGTGGGGGAACCTGAAGCTTTCTTT. The variable domain in full, completed from reference TRBV28 and TRBJ1-1, reads DVKVTQSSRYLVKRTGEKVFLECVQDMDHENMFWYRQDPGLGLRLIYFSYDVKMKEKGDIPEGYSVSREKKERFSLILESASTNQTSMYLCASSFVGEPEAFFGQGTRLTVV.

This clonotype occurred a few times. The rearrangement links TRBV2 to TRBJ2-1, with D unresolved. The ends were cut back, 3 bases at V and 7 bases at J, with 13 bases in the middle. This CDR3 spans 14 amino acids. Germline CDR1 SNHLY, CDR2 FYNNEI. The CDR3: CASSELVGWNEQFF. CDR3 bases: TGTGCCAGCAGTGAGCTAGTCGGGTGGAATGAGCAGTTCTTC.

This clonotype was counted at least ten times. The V call is TRBV10-3, the J call TRBJ2-1, with D perhaps matching TRBD2 (7 bases). The CDR3 spans 13 residues. With 1 base removed from V and 10 bases from J, the gap between germline ends came to 11 bases. CDR1 is ENHRY and CDR2 is SYGVKD in the germline V gene. The CDR3 region has the DNA TGTGCCATCAGTGAGTGGAGCGGGACAGAGCAGTTCTTC. Amino acid sequence: CAISEWSGTEQFF.

The sample holds a few counts of this clonotype. It may be a read error: a sequence one base away is much more abundant. V gene TRBV7-2 combines with J gene TRBJ2-3, with D unclear. Judging by the DNA end, TRBJ1-5 fits better; the J call may be wrong. This CDR3 is built from 16 residues. Germline CDR1 SGHTA, CDR2 FQGNSA. The CDR3 nucleotides read TGTGCCAGCCAACCCGCTAGCTATTCTACCACAGATACGCAGCATTTT. Translation: CASQPASYSTTDTQHF.

The sample holds many counts of this clonotype. The V call is TRBV28, the J call TRBJ1-2; D is ambiguous. Looked up from germline, CDR1 is MDHEN and CDR2 is SYDVKM. The CDR3 consists of 14 residues. Deletions cut 5 bases from V and 1 base from J, with 11 bases between. In nucleotides, the CDR3 is TGTGCCAGCAGTGAACCCGGGAGTAACTATGGCTACACCTTC. Translating it yields CASSEPGSNYGYTF.

This clonotype was detected a few times. The genes are TRBV19 and TRBJ1-5, with a weak D call TRBD1 (6 bases). The germline V gene has CDR1 LNHDA and CDR2 SQIVND (reference sequence). This CDR3 spans 15 amino acids. With 7 bases removed from V and 9 bases from J, the gap between germline ends came to 22 bases. The DNA for the CDR3 is TGTGCCAGTACCCCCCGGGGGGCGGCAGCGGGGCCCCAGCATTTT. Its protein is CASTPRGAAAGPQHF.

This clonotype was seen ten or more times. Here the CDR3 reads CASNGLAGNTGELFF. The DNA for the CDR3 is TGTGCCAGCAACGGACTAGCGGGGAACACCGGGGAGCTGTTTTTT. V is TRBV11-2 and J is TRBJ2-2; 11 nucleotides line up with TRBD2. Germline V gene data show CDR1 as SGHAT and CDR2 as FQNNGV. The V segment lost 7 bases and the J segment 1 base; nucleotides outside the gene matches: 2. This CDR3 comprises 15 residues.

This clonotype came up a few times. CDR3 sequence: CASSQDSSNSPLHF. The CDR3 DNA is TGTGCCAGCTCACAGGACAGCTCAAATTCACCCCTCCACTTT. This chain links TRBV18 with TRBJ1-6; D may be TRBD1 (6 bases). The CDR3 is 14 amino acids. Germline V gene sequence: CDR1 KGHSH, CDR2 LQKENI. Trimming left V 4 bases short and J 7 bases short, with 11 bases between.

This clonotype was seen at least ten times. The chain has TRBV2 and TRBJ2-5; D not certain. Germline loops: CDR1 SNHLY, CDR2 FYNNEI. This CDR3 comprises 9 residues. V lost 9 bases and J 5 bases, leaving 4 bases between the germline ends. CDR3 region: CARGETQYF. CDR3 coding DNA: TGTGCCAGGGGGGAGACCCAGTACTTC.

This clonotype was recorded many times. V gene TRBV29-1 combines with J gene TRBJ2-7, with 9 positions matching TRBD1. Germline V gene lookup returns CDR1 SQVTM and CDR2 ANQGSEA. V gave up 8 bases and J gave up 2 bases; unmatched junction bases: 7. This CDR3 comprises 13 residues. The CDR3 coding sequence is TGCAGCATACGGACAGGGGAAACCTACGAGCAGTACTTC. Protein: CSIRTGETYEQYF.

This clonotype was counted many times. The genes are TRBV4-1 and TRBJ2-3, with 7 bases lining up with TRBD2. CDR3 length equals 14 residues. Per the germline V gene, CDR1 is MGHRA and CDR2 is YSYEKL. The V gene end was trimmed by 3 bases and the J gene end by 6 bases; junction bases not matched to a gene: 6. The CDR3 nucleotides read TGCGCCAGCAGCCACGGGACTAAAGGGGATACGCAGTATTTT. It encodes CASSHGTKGDTQYF.

The J gene is TRBJ1-4, the V gene TRBV15, with D uncertain. Germline V gene lookup returns CDR1 LNHNV and CDR2 YYDKDF (reference sequence). Trimming removed 0 bases from V and 8 bases from J, with 13 bases in between. The CDR3 is 15 amino acids. The CDR3, as DNA: TGTGCCACCAGCAGAGACCGGGCCCCGGAGGAAAAACTGTTTTTT. Its protein product is CATSRDRAPEEKLFF.

This clonotype occurred many times. The gene calls are TRBV2 and TRBJ1-2, with D possibly being TRBD1 (6 bases). V dropped 2 bases and J dropped 3 bases, with 13 bases sitting between them. CDR1 is SNHLY, CDR2 FYNNEI, per germline. This CDR3 comprises 15 residues. This CDR3 is CASSEYLGADYGYTF. CDR3 coding DNA: TGTGCCAGCAGTGAATATCTGGGGGCGGACTATGGCTACACCTTC.

This clonotype was counted once. A much larger clone lies one base from this, so it may be a read error. The chain couples TRBV24-1 to TRBJ2-5, with D hard to call. The CDR3 length is 14 residues. Trimming removed 1 base from V and 4 bases from J, with 9 bases in between. Germline lookup yields CDR1 KGHDR and CDR2 SFDVKD. CDR3 DNA: TGTGCCACCAGTGATTTCGGACGAGGAGAGACCCAGTACTTC. Residues: CATSDFGRGETQYF.

This clonotype was detected only a few times. The chain uses TRBV7-2 and TRBJ2-1, with TRBD1 as a possible D gene (7 bases). CDR3 length: 15 residues. Germline CDR1 is SGHTA and CDR2 is FQGNSA. V was trimmed by 1 base and J by 6 bases, leaving 13 bases between them. CDR3 nucleotides: TGTGCCAGCAGCTTAGACAGGGGAGGTCTCAATGAGCAGTTCTTC. Its protein is CASSLDRGGLNEQFF.

This clonotype was counted ten times or more. V and J are TRBV6-2 or TRBV6-3 and TRBJ2-1, with 11 bases that match TRBD2. J gave up 6 bases and V 5 bases, and 6 bases lay outside the gene matches. CDR1 is MNHEY and CDR2 is SVGEGT in the germline V gene. The CDR3 has 15 residues. CDR3 loop: CASSTPGLAVNEQFF. The CDR3 nucleotides read TGTGCCAGCAGTACCCCGGGACTAGCGGTCAATGAGCAGTTCTTC.

This clonotype was counted ten times or more. The chain combines TRBV13 with TRBJ2-7; a possible D gene is TRBD2 (5 bases). Germline values: CDR1 PRHDT, CDR2 FYEKMQ (reference sequence). The V end was cut by 5 bases, the J end by 2 bases, with 13 bases between. CDR3 length: 14 amino acids. Here the CDR3 reads CASSNNAGTYEQYF. In DNA, the CDR3 is TGTGCCAGCAGCAACAACGCCGGGACCTACGAGCAGTACTTC.

This clonotype was seen more than once but under ten times. This rearrangement joins TRBV20-1 to TRBJ1-2; TRBD1 is a possible D gene (6 bases). The germline gives CDR1 DFQATT, CDR2 SNEGSKA (reference sequence). V gave up 1 base and J gave up 5 bases, with 17 bases separating them. The length of the CDR3 is 15 residues. CDR3: CSARGRRDNQYGYTF. The CDR3 DNA is TGCAGTGCTAGAGGTCGCCGGGACAATCAATATGGCTACACCTTC.

This clonotype was detected only a few times. The chain employs TRBV2 and TRBJ2-3; D assignment may be TRBD1 or TRBD2 (5 bases each). V lost 6 bases, J lost 6 bases, and 16 bases lay in between. This CDR3 has 14 amino acids. Germline V lookup: CDR1 SNHLY, CDR2 FYNNEI. CDR3 sequence (DNA): TGTGCCAGCAGCCGGGACCGACAATGGGATACGCAGTATTTT. This translates into CASSRDRQWDTQYF.

The CDR3 reads CASSYPDKGYTF. CDR3 in DNA: TGTGCCAGCAGTTACCCGGATAAAGGCTACACCTTC. The chain has TRBV6-5 and TRBJ1-2, with unresolved D. Trimming cost V 2 bases and J 8 bases, with 9 bases left between them. This CDR3 is 12 amino acids long. Germline values: CDR1 MNHEY, CDR2 SVGAGI.